These 21 T cell receptor beta chains share one sample of origin, sequenced in a study of cytomegalovirus exposure and HLA in healthy donors. Some clones are missing from TCRdb's copy, which holds only in-frame ones; the method was immunoSEQ multiplex PCR. Counted here are about 89,000 clones, approximately 81% occurring once; the ten biggest clones make up 12%. Sequenced input: PBMCs. The source is a woman younger than 30 in good health and CMV-seropositive.

This chain joins TRBV4-2 and TRBJ1-2; TRBD1 matches 8 bases. The length of the CDR3 is 17 residues. Germline trimming cut 0 bases from V and 0 bases from J; bases unmatched to any gene: 6. Germline CDR1 reads LGHNA; CDR2 reads YNFKEQ. CDR3 DNA sequence: TGTGCCAGCAGCCAAGATTTAGGACAGGGAGCTAACTATGGCTACACCTTC. Amino acid sequence: CASSQDLGQGANYGYTF.

The V and J genes are TRBV7-9 and TRBJ2-6, with a possible D match to TRBD2 (6 bases). Germline V gene lookup returns CDR1 SEHNR and CDR2 FQNEAQ (reference sequence). Deletions cut 3 bases from V and 4 bases from J, with 13 bases between. The CDR3 is 16 amino acids. CDR3 coding DNA: TGTGCCAGCAGCTTCGGGGACTCGGGGGGGGCCAACGTCCTGACTTTC. Its translation is CASSFGDSGGANVLTF. Using reference TRBV7-9 and TRBJ2-6 for the parts outside the CDR3, the full variable domain is DTGVSQNPRHKITKRGQNVTFRCDPISEHNRLYWYRQTLGQGPEFLTYFQNEAQLEKSRLLSDRFSAERPKGSFSTLEIQRTEQGDSAMYLCASSFGDSGGANVLTFGAGSRLTVL.

The chain has TRBV6-5 and TRBJ1-3; 8 positions match TRBD1. Germline V lookup: CDR1 MNHEY, CDR2 SVGAGI. J lost 2 bases, V lost 6 bases, and 0 bases had no gene match. The CDR3 sequence is 13 residues long. The CDR3 DNA is TGTGCCAGCAGGGGACAGGCTGGAAACACCATATATTTT. Translated: CASRGQAGNTIYF.

This chain connects TRBV29-1 to TRBJ1-2; unclear D gene. The CDR3 sequence is 14 residues long. Germline values: CDR1 SQVTM, CDR2 ANQGSEA. Trimming took off 4 bases at V and 0 bases at J, with 12 bases between the two ends. The DNA for the CDR3 is TGCAGCGTTGTTCTATCGGGAGCTAACTATGGCTACACCTTC. Protein sequence: CSVVLSGANYGYTF.

The genes are TRBV14 and TRBJ2-3; D gene uncertain. V lost 6 bases and J lost 10, with 14 bases in between. Germline V gives CDR1 SGHDN, CDR2 FVKESK. The CDR3 spans 12 residues. The CDR3 DNA reads as TGTGCCAGCAGGTATTACAGCTCCTCGCAGTATTTT. It specifies CASRYYSSSQYF.

The V gene is TRBV7-8, the J gene TRBJ2-7; 9 positions agree with TRBD1. This CDR3 comprises 14 residues. Germline V gives CDR1 SGHVS, CDR2 FQNEAQ. The junction had 9 bases not matched to a gene; V was cut back by 5 bases and J by 7 bases. The CDR3 bases are TGTGCCAGCAGCGCTACAGGGGGCCCTGGGGAGCAGTACTTC. This codes for CASSATGGPGEQYF. Drawing the rest from reference TRBV7-8 and TRBJ2-7, the complete variable domain is GAGVSQSPRYKVAKRGQDVALRCDPISGHVSLFWYQQALGQGPEFLTYFQNEAQLDKSGLPSDRFFAERPEGSVSTLKIQRTQQEDSAVYLCASSATGGPGEQYFGPGTRLTVT.

The chain uses TRBV7-3 and TRBJ1-6, with D unclear. Looked up from germline, CDR1 is SGHTA and CDR2 is FQGTGA. This CDR3 region has 14 residues. V shed 4 bases and J shed 8 bases, with 12 bases lying between them. The CDR3 DNA reads as TGTGCCAGCAGCTCGGGAGGGATGGATTCACCCCTCCACTTT. It yields the protein CASSSGGMDSPLHF.

CDR3 nucleotides: TGCGCCAGCAGCCAGCAGGGGGCCGGTGAAAAACTGTTTTTT. Protein product: CASSQQGAGEKLFF. V and J are TRBV5-1 and TRBJ1-4, with TRBD1 identical over 8 bases. In germline, CDR1 is SGHRS, CDR2 YFSETQ. CDR3 length: 14 residues. Trimming cost V 4 bases and J 7 bases; bases outside gene matches: 6.

V and J are TRBV7-9 and TRBJ2-7; D is undetermined. CDR3 length: 12 amino acids. Germline V CDR1 and CDR2: SEHNR, FQNEAQ (reference sequence). The ends were cut back, 2 bases at V and 4 bases at J, with 6 bases in the middle. The CDR3 DNA reads TGTGCCAGCAGCTTAATAGATTACGAGCAGTACTTC. The encoded protein is CASSLIDYEQYF.

This clone was recorded a few times. The chain has TRBV30 and TRBJ1-6; unclear D gene. Per the germline V gene, CDR1 is GTSNPN and CDR2 is SVGIG (reference sequence). CDR3 length equals 12 residues. V dropped 4 bases and J dropped 11 bases, with 12 bases sitting between them. In DNA, the CDR3 is TGTGCCTGGACCCTGCCCCGCGCACCCCTCCACTTT. Its protein is CAWTLPRAPLHF.

The V gene is TRBV7-2, the J gene TRBJ2-2; TRBD2 matches at 11 bases. Per germline, CDR1 SGHTA and CDR2 FQGNSA. V shed 3 bases, J shed 1 base, and the junction held 1 base outside the gene matches. The CDR3 extends over 16 amino acids. CDR3 amino acids: CASSFTSGGNTGELFF. The DNA of the CDR3 is TGTGCCAGCAGCTTTACTAGCGGGGGGAACACCGGGGAGCTGTTTTTT.

This clone was picked up a small number of times. The chain carries TRBV5-1 and TRBJ2-7; 10 bases match TRBD2. The germline V gene encodes CDR1 SGHRS and CDR2 YFSETQ. CDR3 length: 15 residues. The trim removed 3 bases at V and 3 bases at J, leaving 6 bases unmatched. CDR3 sequence reads: CASSSGTSDYYEQYF. In DNA form, the CDR3 reads TGCGCCAGCAGCTCCGGGACTAGCGACTACTACGAGCAGTACTTC.

The chain has TRBV5-1 and TRBJ2-1; D is unresolved. CDR1 and CDR2 (germline): SGHRS, YFSETQ. The CDR3 sequence is 14 residues long. V was pared by 0 bases and J by 8 bases, with 12 bases between. CDR3 in DNA: TGCGCCAGCAGCTTGGTCGGCAGGCCGGATGAGCAGTTCTTC. It codes for CASSLVGRPDEQFF. Based on the CDR3 plus reference TRBV5-1 and TRBJ2-1, the full variable domain is KAGVTQTPRYLIKTRGQQVTLSCSPISGHRSVSWYQQTPGQGLQFLFEYFSETQRNKGNFPGRFSGRQFSNSRSEMNVSTLELGDSALYLCASSLVGRPDEQFFGPGTRLTVL.

This chain joins TRBV4-3 and TRBJ1-2; D may be TRBD1 (6 bases). The V end lost 5 bases, the J end lost 7 bases, and 17 bases lay between the germline ends. Germline CDR1 is LGHNA and CDR2 is YSLEER. The CDR3 has 14 amino acids. The CDR3 here is CASSYEAGARGYTF. CDR3 coding DNA: TGCGCCAGCAGCTATGAGGCAGGGGCGCGTGGCTACACCTTC.

The chain combines TRBV28 with TRBJ2-7; D is possibly TRBD2 (5 bases). Germline assignment: CDR1 MDHEN and CDR2 SYDVKM. V lost 3 bases, J lost 2 bases, and 11 bases lay in between. The CDR3 runs to 14 residues. CDR3 DNA: TGTGCCAGCAGTTTGACCGGGGTAGCCTACGAGCAGTACTTC. Amino acids: CASSLTGVAYEQYF.

In its sample, this clone was seen once. The V gene is TRBV7-3, the J gene TRBJ2-1, with no clear D. Germline V gene data show CDR1 as SGHTA and CDR2 as FQGTGA. Between the trimmed V and J ends, which lost 2 bases and 9 bases, there was a span of 11 bases. The CDR3 has 13 residues. CDR3 amino acids: CASSLSSVGEQFF. CDR3 bases: TGTGCCAGCAGCTTATCCTCCGTCGGTGAGCAGTTCTTC.

The V call is TRBV11-2, the J call TRBJ1-3; D is undetermined. Germline V gene sequence: CDR1 SGHAT, CDR2 FQNNGV. The CDR3 runs 16 residues. The V and J ends lost 3 bases and 0 bases respectively, with 12 bases between them. The CDR3 spells CASSFPLISSGNTIYF. The CDR3, as DNA: TGTGCCAGCAGCTTCCCCTTAATTAGCTCTGGAAACACCATATATTTT.

The chain has TRBV5-1 and TRBJ1-1; weak D call: TRBD1 (5 bases). Trimming stripped 0 bases from V and 3 bases from J, with 27 bases between. The CDR3 is made up of 20 amino acids. Germline V CDR1 and CDR2: SGHRS, YFSETQ. DNA of the CDR3: TGCGCCAGCAGCTTGGGTCCCGGATCTGGGGCGGGAGTCGCGGACACTGAAGCTTTCTTT. This codes for CASSLGPGSGAGVADTEAFF.

The V gene is TRBV7-2, the J gene TRBJ1-4; TRBD1 might be the D (5 bases). In germline, CDR1 is SGHTA, CDR2 FQGNSA. CDR3 length: 15 amino acids. V lost 2 bases, J lost 4 bases, and 11 bases lay in between. CDR3 sequence: CASSLQGSHNEKLFF. In nucleotides, the CDR3 is TGTGCCAGCAGCTTACAGGGTTCCCATAATGAAAAACTGTTTTTT. Variable domain in full (rest from reference TRBV7-2 and TRBJ1-4): GAGVSQSPSNKVTEKGKDVELRCDPISGHTALYWYRQSLGQGLEFLIYFQGNSAPDKSGLPSDRFSAERTGGSVSTLTIQRTQQEDSAVYLCASSLQGSHNEKLFFGSGTQLSVL.

The chain's CDR3 is CASSLGPGITTDTQYF. The DNA of the CDR3 is TGTGCCAGCAGCTTAGGCCCAGGGATTACTACAGATACGCAGTATTTT. This chain joins TRBV11-2 and TRBJ2-3; D is possibly TRBD1 (5 bases). The CDR3 is 16 amino acids. CDR1 SGHAT and CDR2 FQNNGV come from the germline V gene. With 1 base removed from V and 3 bases from J, the gap between germline ends came to 14 bases.

The chain is built from TRBV28 and TRBJ2-2; 10 bases are a match to TRBD1. The CDR3 loop spans 15 amino acids. Trimming cost V 5 bases and J 7 bases; bases outside gene matches: 7. Germline CDR1 reads MDHEN; CDR2 reads SYDVKM. CDR3 in DNA: TGTGCCAGCAGTCCCTCGACAGGGGGCGTCGGGGAGCTGTTTTTT. The encoded protein is CASSPSTGGVGELFF.